This TCR beta chain came from a study of response to subunit inactivated influenza vaccine. This clonotype was seen a handful of times. Its target is not known. TCRdb independently ran MiXCR on the RT-PCR reads; one entry per CDR3 protein. The sample has 450,000 to 600,000 distinct CDR3 sequences; more than 7% are singletons. Study conclusions and caveats: The study's authors posited that every seasonal influenza vaccination enlists few new T cells.

The germline V gene encodes CDR1 SGHTA and CDR2 FQGNSA. Losses at the gene ends were 4 bases for V and 6 bases for J; bases not matched to a gene: 3. The CDR3 runs to 14 residues. The sequenced sample was PBMCs from blood, obtained around 2 years after vaccination. The clonotype was recovered from a man aged 50-75 years who received an inactivated influenza vaccine. The V and J genes are TRBV7-2 and TRBJ1-5; 10 bases are a match to TRBD1. For the CDR3, the DNA is TGTGCCAGCAGCTGGACAGGGGGTAGTCAGCCCCAGCATTTT. This gives the protein CASSWTGGSQPQHF.